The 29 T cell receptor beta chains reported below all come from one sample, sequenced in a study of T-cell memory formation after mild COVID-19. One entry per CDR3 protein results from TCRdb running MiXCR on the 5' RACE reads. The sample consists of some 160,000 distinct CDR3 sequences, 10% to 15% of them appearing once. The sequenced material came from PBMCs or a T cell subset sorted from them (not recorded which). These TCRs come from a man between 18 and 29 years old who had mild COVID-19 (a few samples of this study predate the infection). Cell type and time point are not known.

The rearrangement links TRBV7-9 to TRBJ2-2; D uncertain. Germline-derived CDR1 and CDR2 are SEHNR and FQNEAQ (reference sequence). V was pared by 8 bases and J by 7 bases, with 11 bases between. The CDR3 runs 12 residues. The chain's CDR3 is CASFSRGGELFF. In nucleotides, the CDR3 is TGTGCCAGCTTCTCCCGAGGCGGGGAGCTGTTTTTT.

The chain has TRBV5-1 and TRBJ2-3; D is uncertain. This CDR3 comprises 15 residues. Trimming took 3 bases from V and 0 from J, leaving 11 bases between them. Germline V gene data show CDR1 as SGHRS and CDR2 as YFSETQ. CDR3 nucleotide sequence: TGCGCCAGCAGCTACGGCGTAGCTAGCACAGATACGCAGTATTTT. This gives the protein CASSYGVASTDTQYF.

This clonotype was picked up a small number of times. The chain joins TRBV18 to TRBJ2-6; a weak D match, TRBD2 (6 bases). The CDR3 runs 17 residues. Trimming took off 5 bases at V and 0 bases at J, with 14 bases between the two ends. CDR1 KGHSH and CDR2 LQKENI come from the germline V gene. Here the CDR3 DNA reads TGTGCCAGCTCAACGGGACTGATAGTCTCTGGGGCCAACGTCCTGACTTTC. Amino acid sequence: CASSTGLIVSGANVLTF.

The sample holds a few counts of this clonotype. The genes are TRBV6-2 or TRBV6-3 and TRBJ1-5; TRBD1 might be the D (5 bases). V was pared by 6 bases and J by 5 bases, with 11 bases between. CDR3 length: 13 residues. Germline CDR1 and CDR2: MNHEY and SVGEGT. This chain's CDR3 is CASRGDGHQPQHF. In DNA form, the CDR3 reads TGTGCCAGCAGGGGGGACGGGCATCAGCCCCAGCATTTT.

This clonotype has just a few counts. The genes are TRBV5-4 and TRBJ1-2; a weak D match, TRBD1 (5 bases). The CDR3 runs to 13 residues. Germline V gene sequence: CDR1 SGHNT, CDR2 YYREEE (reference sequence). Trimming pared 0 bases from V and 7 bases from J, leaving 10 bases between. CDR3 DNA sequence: TGTGCCAGCAGCTTGGACAGGAAGGGTGGCTACACCTTC. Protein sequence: CASSLDRKGGYTF.

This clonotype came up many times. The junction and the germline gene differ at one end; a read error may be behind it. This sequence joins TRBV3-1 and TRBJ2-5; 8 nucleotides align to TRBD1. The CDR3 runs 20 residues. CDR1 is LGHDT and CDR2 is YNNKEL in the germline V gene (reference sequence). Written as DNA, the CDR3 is TGTGCCAGCAGCCAAGAAGCCCGGCACAGGGGGGCGCTAGATCCCGAGATCCAGTACTTC. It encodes CASSQEARHRGALDPEIQYF.

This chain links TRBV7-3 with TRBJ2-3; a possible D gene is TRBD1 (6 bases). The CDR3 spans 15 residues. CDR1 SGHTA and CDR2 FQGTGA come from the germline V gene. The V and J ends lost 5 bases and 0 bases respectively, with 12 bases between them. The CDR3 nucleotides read TGTGCCAGCAGCCCAGGGGCAGCAAGCACAGATACGCAGTATTTT. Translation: CASSPGAASTDTQYF.

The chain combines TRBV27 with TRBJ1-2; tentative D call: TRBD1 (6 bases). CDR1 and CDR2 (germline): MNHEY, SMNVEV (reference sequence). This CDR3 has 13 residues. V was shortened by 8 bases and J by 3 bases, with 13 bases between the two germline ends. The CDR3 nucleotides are TGTGCCAGCGGTCCCACAGGGTACTATGGCTACACCTTC. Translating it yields CASGPTGYYGYTF.

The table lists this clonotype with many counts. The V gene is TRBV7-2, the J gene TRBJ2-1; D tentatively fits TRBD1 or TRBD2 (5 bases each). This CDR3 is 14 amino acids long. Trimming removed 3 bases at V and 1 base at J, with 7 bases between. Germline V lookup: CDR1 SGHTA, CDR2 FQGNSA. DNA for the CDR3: TGTGCCAGCAGCTTGGGGGTTTCCTACAATGAGCAGTTCTTC. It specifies CASSLGVSYNEQFF.

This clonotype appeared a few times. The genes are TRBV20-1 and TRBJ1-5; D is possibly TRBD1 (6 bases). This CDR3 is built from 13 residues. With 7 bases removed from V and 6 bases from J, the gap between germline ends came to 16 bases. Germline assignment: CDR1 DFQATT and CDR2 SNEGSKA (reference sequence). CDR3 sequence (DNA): TGCAGTGTGGGGGGGCTCTATAGTCAGCCCCAGCATTTT. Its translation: CSVGGLYSQPQHF.

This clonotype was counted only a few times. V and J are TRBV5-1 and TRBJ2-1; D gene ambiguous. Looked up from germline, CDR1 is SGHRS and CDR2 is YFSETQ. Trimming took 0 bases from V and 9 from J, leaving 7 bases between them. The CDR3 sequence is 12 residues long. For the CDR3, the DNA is TGCGCCAGCAGCTTGGGAGTGGGTGAGCAGTTCTTC. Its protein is CASSLGVGEQFF.

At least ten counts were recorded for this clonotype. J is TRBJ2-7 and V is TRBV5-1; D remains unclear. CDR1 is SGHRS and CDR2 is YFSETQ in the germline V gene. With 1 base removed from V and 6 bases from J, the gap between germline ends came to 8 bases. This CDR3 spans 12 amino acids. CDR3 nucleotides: TGCGCCAGCAGCTTGAGGGTCAGCGAGCAGTACTTC. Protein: CASSLRVSEQYF. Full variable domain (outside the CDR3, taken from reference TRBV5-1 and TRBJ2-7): KAGVTQTPRYLIKTRGQQVTLSCSPISGHRSVSWYQQTPGQGLQFLFEYFSETQRNKGNFPGRFSGRQFSNSRSEMNVSTLELGDSALYLCASSLRVSEQYFGPGTRLTVT.

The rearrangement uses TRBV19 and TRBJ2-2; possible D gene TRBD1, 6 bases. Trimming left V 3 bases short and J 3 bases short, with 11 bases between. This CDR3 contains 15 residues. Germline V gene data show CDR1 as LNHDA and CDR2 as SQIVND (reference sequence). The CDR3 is CASSIGPGDTGELFF. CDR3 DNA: TGTGCCAGTAGTATCGGCCCAGGGGACACCGGGGAGCTGTTTTTT.

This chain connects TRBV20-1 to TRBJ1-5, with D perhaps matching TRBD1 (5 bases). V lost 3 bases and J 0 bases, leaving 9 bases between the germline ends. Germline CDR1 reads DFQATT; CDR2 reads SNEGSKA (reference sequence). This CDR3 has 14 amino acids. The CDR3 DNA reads TGCAGTGCTAGCCACAGGTATAGCAATCAGCCCCAGCATTTT. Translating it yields CSASHRYSNQPQHF.

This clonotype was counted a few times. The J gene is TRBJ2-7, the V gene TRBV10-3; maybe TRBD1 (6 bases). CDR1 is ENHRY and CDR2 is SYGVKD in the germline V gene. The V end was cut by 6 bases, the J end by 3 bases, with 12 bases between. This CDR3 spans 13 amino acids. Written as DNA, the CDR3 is TGTGCCATCAGCCGGGACACCCTCTACGAGCAGTACGTC. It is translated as CAISRDTLYEQYV.

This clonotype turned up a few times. DNA for the CDR3: TGTGCCAGCAGCCCCCGGAGTGATTCACCCCTCCACTTT. This sequence encodes CASSPRSDSPLHF. This chain joins TRBV7-2 and TRBJ1-6; D remains ambiguous. CDR3 length: 13 amino acids. Per the germline V gene, CDR1 is SGHTA and CDR2 is FQGNSA. The V end was cut by 5 bases, the J end by 8 bases, with 10 bases between. Variable domain in full (rest from reference TRBV7-2 and TRBJ1-6): GAGVSQSPSNKVTEKGKDVELRCDPISGHTALYWYRQSLGQGLEFLIYFQGNSAPDKSGLPSDRFSAERTGGSVSTLTIQRTQQEDSAVYLCASSPRSDSPLHFGNGTRLTVT.

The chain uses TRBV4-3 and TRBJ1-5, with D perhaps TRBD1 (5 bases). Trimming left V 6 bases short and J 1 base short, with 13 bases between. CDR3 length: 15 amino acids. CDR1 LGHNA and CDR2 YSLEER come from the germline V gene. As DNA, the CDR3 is TGCGCCAGCAGACAGGCCTTGATGAGCAATCAGCCCCAGCATTTT. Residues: CASRQALMSNQPQHF.

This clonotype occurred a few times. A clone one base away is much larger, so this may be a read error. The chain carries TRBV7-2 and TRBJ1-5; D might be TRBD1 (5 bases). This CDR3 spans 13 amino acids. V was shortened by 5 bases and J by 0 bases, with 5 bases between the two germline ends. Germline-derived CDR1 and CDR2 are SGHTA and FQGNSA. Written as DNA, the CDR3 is TGTGCCAGCAGCCAGGGTAGCAATCAGCCCCAGCATTTT. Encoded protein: CASSQGSNQPQHF. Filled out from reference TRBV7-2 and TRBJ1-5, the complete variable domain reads GAGVSQSPSNKVTEKGKDVELRCDPISGHTALYWYRQSLGQGLEFLIYFQGNSAPDKSGLPSDRFSAERTGGSVSTLTIQRTQQEDSAVYLCASSQGSNQPQHFGDGTRLSIL.

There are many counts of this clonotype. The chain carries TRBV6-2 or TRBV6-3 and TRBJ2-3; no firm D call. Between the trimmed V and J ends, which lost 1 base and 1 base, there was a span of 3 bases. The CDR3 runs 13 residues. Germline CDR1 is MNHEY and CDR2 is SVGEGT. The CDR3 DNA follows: TGTGCCAGCAGTTACTTGGGCACAGATACGCAGTATTTT. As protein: CASSYLGTDTQYF.

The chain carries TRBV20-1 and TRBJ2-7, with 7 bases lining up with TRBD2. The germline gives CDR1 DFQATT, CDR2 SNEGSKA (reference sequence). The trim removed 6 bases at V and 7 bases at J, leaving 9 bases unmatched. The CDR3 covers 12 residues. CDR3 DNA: TGCAGTGCCGCCCGGGGACTACTTGAGCAGTACGTC. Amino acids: CSAARGLLEQYV.

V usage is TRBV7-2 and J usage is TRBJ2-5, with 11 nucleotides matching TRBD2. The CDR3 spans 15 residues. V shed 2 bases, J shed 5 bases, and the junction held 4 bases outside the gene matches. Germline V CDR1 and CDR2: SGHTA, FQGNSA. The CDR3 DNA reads TGTGCCAGCAGCTTACCACTAGCGGGGGTGGAGACCCAGTACTTC. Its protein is CASSLPLAGVETQYF.

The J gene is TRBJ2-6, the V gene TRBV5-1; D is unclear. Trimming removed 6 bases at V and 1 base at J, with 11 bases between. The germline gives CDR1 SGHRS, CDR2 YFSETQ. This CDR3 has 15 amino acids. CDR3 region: CASTIYGSGANVLTF. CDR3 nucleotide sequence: TGCGCCAGCACCATATATGGGTCTGGGGCCAACGTCCTGACTTTC.

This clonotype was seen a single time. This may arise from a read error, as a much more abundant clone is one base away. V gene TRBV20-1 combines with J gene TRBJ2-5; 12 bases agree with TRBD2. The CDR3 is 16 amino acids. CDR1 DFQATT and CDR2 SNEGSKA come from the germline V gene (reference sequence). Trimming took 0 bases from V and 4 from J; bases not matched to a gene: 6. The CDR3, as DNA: TGCAGTGCTAGAGATTGGACTAGCGGGGTAGGAGAGACCCAGTACTTC. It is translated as CSARDWTSGVGETQYF.

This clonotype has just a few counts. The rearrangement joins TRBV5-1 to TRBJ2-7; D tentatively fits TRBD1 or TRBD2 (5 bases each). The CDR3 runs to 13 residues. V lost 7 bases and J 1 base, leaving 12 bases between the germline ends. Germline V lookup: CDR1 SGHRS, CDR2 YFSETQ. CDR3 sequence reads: CASRPGRSYEQYF. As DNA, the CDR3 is TGCGCCAGCCGACCGGGACGGTCCTACGAGCAGTACTTC.

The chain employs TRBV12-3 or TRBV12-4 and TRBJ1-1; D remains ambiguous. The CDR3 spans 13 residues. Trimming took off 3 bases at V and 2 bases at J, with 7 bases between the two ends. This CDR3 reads CASSFGRNTEAFF. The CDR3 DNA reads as TGTGCCAGCAGTTTCGGCAGAAACACTGAAGCTTTCTTT.

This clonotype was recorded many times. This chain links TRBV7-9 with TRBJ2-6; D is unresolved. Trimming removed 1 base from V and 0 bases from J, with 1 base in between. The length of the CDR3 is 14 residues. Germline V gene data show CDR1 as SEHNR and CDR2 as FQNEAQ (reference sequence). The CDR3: CASSLVSGANVLTF. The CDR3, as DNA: TGTGCCAGCAGCTTAGTCTCTGGGGCCAACGTCCTGACTTTC.

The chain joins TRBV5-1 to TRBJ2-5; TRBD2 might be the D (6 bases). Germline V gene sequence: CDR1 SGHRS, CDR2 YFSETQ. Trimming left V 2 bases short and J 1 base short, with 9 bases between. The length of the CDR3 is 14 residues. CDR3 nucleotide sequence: TGCGCCAGCAGCTTTCGGGGGACCCAAGAGACCCAGTACTTC. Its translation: CASSFRGTQETQYF.

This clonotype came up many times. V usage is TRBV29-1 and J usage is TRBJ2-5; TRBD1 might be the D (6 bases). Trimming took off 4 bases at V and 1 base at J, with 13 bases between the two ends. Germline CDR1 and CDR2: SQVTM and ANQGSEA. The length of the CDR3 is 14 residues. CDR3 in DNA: TGCAGCGTTGTGGCAGGGGCCGTCCAAGAGACCCAGTACTTC. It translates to CSVVAGAVQETQYF.

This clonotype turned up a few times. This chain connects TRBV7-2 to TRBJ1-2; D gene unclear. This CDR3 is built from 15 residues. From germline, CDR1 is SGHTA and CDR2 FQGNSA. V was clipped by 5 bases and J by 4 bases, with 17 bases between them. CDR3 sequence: CASSPRPDKVYGYTF. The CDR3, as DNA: TGTGCCAGCAGCCCCCGACCAGATAAGGTCTATGGCTACACCTTC.